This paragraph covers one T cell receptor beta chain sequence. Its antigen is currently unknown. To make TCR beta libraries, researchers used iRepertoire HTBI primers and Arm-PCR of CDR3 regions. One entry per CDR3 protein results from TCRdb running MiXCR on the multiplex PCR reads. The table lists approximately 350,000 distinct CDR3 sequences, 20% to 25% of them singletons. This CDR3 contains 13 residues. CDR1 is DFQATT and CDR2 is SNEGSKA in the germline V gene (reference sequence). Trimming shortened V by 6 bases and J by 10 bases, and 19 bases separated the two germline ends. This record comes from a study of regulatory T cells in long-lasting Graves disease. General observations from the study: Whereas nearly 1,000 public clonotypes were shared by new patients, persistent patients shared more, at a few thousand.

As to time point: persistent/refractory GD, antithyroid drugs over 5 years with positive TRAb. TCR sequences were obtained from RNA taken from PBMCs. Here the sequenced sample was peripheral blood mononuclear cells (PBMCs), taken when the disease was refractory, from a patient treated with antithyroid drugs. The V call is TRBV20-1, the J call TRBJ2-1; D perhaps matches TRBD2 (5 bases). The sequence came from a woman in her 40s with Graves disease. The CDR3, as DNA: TGCAGTGCCACTCCGGTTCGAGCGGTCGAGCAGTTCTTC. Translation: CSATPVRAVEQFF.